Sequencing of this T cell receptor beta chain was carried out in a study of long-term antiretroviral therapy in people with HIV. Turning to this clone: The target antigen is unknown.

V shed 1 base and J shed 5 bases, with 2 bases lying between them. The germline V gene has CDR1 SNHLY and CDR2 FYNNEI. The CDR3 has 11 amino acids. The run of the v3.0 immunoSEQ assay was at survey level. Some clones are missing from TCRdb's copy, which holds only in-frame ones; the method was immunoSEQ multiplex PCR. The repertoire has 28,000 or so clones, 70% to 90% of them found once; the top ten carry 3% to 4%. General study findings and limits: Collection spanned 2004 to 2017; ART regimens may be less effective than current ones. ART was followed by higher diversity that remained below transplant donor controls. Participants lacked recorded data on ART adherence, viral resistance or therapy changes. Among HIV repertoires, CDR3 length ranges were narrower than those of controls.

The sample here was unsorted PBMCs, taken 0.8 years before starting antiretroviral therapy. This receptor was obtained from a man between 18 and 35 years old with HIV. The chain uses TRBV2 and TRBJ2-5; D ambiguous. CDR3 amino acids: CASSEGETQYF. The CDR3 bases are TGTGCCAGCAGTGAAGGGGAGACCCAGTACTTC.